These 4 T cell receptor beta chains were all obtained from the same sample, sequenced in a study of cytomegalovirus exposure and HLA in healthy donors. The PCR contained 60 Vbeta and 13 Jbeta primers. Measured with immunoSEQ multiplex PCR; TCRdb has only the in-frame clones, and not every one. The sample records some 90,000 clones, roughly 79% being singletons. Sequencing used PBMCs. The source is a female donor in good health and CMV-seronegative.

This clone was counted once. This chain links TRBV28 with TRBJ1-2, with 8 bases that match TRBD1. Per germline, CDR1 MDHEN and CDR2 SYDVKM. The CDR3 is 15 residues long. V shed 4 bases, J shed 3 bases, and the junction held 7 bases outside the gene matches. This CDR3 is CASSSTGTGYYGYTF. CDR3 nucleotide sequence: TGTGCCAGCAGTTCCACCGGGACAGGCTACTATGGCTACACCTTC.

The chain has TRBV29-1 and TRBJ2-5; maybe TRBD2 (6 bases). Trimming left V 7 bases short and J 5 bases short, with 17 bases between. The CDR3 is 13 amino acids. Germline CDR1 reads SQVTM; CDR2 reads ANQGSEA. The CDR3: CSGGILEGETQYF. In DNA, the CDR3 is TGCAGCGGGGGTATACTGGAGGGGGAGACCCAGTACTTC.

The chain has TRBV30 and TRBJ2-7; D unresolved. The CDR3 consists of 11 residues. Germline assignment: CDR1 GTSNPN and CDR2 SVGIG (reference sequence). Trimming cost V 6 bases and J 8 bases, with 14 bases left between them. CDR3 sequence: CACRLGVKQYF. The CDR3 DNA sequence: TGTGCCTGCCGATTGGGCGTGAAGCAGTACTTC.

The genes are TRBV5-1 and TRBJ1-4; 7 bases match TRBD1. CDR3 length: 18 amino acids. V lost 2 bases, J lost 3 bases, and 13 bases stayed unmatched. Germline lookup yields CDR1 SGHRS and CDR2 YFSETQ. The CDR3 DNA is TGCGCCAGCAGCTTAATCCCACCTGACAGGGTCCCTAATGAAAAACTGTTTTTT. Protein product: CASSLIPPDRVPNEKLFF.